The T cell receptor beta chain under discussion was sequenced for a study of molecular identifiers for immune sequencing clone quantification. Study summary: In replicates, the authors split RNA from approximately 20,000 or 98,000 naive CD8 cells five ways and sequenced four. Study conclusions and caveats: Among about a million naive cells, spiked Jurkat TCR RNA from a single cell was reportedly detectable. Clones that exceeded 20 RNA copies held over 99% of effector molecules, yet under 1% in naive cells.

Bulk TCR libraries were made with methods that had been previously described and with listed TCR primers. MiXCR, applied by TCRdb to the PCR reads, yields one record per CDR3 protein. Among roughly 630,000 distinct CDR3 sequences, roughly 27% were seen once, and the ten largest hold 0.7% to 0.95%. This clonotype was seen ten or more times. Its target is not known. Germline-derived CDR1 and CDR2 are SQVTM and ANQGSEA. V was clipped by 6 bases and J by 0 bases, with 12 bases between them. The CDR3 consists of 14 residues. V and J are TRBV29-1 and TRBJ1-5; D is uncertain. This TCR was recovered from a human donor in good health. Some libraries in this study had Jurkat cell RNA spiked in. Sequencing was done on a sample of naive CD8+ T cells from blood, with Jurkat cell RNA spiked in. Sample subset: FACS-sorted CD8+CD4-CCR7+CD45RA+ naive T cells. CDR3 residues: CSVGVGDSNQPQHF. CDR3 DNA sequence: TGCAGCGTCGGAGTAGGAGATAGCAATCAGCCCCAGCATTTT.